This TCR beta chain originates from a study of OX40 agonist ivuxolimab in advanced cancers. Study-wide context: The dose-escalation group included hepatocellular carcinoma, melanoma, renal cell carcinoma and head and neck cancer.

Study observations and caveats: Low normalized T-cell clonal expansion was additionally recorded for some nonresponders.

Here immunoSEQ multiplex PCR was the method, and the copy in TCRdb shows in-frame clones only, minus some. The top ten hold less than 0.8% of the sample, which has fewer than 85,000 clones, approximately 86% seen once. To note about this clone: Its antigen is unidentified.

Sequencing used CD4+ or CD8+ T cells sorted from blood, obtained in a trial of the OX40 agonist ivuxolimab. This TCR derives from an adult with an advanced solid tumor such as melanoma, head and neck, liver or kidney cancer.

CDR3 residues: CASSQEFGGPYEQYF. CDR3 nucleotides: TGTGCCAGCAGCCAAGAGTTCGGGGGGCCCTACGAGCAGTACTTC. The V and J genes are TRBV4-2 and TRBJ2-7; a possible D gene is TRBD2 (7 bases). CDR3 length: 15 amino acids. Germline lookup yields CDR1 LGHNA and CDR2 YNFKEQ. Trimming cost V 0 bases and J 2 bases, with 11 bases left between them.